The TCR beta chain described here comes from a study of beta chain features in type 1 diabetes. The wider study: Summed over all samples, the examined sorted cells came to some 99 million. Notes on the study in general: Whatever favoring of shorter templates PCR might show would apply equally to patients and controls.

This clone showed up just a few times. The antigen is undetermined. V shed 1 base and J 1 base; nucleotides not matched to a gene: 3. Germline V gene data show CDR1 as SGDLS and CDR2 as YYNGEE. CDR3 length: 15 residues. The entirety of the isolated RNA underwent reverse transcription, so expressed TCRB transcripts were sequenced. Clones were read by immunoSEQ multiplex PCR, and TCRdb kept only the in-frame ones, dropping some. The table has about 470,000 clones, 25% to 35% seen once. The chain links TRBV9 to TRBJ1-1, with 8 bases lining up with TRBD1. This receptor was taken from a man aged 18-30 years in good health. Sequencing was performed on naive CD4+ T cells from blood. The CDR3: CASSVLGQGNTEAFF. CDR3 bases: TGTGCCAGCAGCGTACTCGGACAGGGGAACACTGAAGCTTTCTTT.